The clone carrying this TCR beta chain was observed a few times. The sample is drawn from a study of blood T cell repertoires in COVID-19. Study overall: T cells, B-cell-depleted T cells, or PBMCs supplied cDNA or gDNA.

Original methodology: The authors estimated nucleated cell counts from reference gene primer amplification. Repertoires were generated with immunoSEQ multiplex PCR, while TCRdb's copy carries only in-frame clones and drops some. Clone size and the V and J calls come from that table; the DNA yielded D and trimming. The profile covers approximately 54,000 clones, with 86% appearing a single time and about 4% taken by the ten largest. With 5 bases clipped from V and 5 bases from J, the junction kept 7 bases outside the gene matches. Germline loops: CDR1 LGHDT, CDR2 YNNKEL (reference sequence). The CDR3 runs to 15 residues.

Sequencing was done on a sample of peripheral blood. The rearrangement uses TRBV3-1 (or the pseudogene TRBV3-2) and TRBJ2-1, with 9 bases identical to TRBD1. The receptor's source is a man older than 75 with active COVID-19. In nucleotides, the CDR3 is TGTGCCAGCAGCGAACGGGACAGGGATGACAATGAGCAGTTCTTC. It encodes CASSERDRDDNEQFF.